This T cell receptor beta chain was observed in a study of human CD4 T cells and Enterobacteriaceae. All CD4+ cells other than CD45RA+CCR7+CD95- naive cells were sorted as memory, over 95% pure. CD4+ T cells and monocytes were enriched with CD4 and CD14 microbeads. This CDR3 has 16 amino acids. In germline, CDR1 is GTSNPN, CDR2 SVGIG (reference sequence). Germline trimming cut 4 bases from V and 4 bases from J; bases unmatched to any gene: 9. Detection sensitivity for ex vivo total memory CD4+ was one cell in 200,000. This table comes from immunoSEQ multiplex PCR, and its TCRdb copy is limited to in-frame clones, with some not included. The sample shows 25,000 to 30,000 clones, 80% to 90% of them seen only once. In its sample, this clone was seen a few times.

The V and J genes are TRBV30 and TRBJ2-1; 11 nucleotides match TRBD2. The sequence came from a human donor in good health. The specimen was memory CD4+ T cells from blood. This CDR3 reads CAWTRTGTSGYNEQFF. The CDR3 DNA follows: TGTGCCTGGACCAGAACCGGGACTAGCGGTTACAATGAGCAGTTCTTC.